Each of the 3 T cell receptor beta chains below was sequenced from the same sample in a study of technical replicates of blood from a handful of donors (dated by TCRdb to 2017 to 2019). The method behind the library was the immunoSEQ multiplex PCR assay. The clones in this table, taken by TCRdb from immuneACCESS, are in-frame only. Not every clone is retained; where verified, under half of the shortfall comes from an unresolved V gene, and the cause of the rest is unknown. For this sample the table gives about 83,000 clones, of which around 90% were detected only once. Together, the top ten hold about 0.27% of the sample. The sample was T cells isolated from PBMCs. All receptors derive from a human donor in good health.

The chain uses TRBV19 and TRBJ1-1; no definite D call. Germline CDR1 and CDR2: LNHDA and SQIVND (reference sequence). The ends were cut back, 0 bases at V and 1 base at J, with 9 bases in the middle. This CDR3 region has 15 residues. CDR3: CASSIDFSRNTEAFF. The CDR3 coding sequence is TGTGCCAGTAGTATAGATTTCTCCAGGAACACTGAAGCTTTCTTT.

The rearrangement uses TRBV11-3 and TRBJ1-1; D not certain. This CDR3 has 15 residues. V was pared by 5 bases and J by 2 bases, with 15 bases between. Germline assignment: CDR1 SGHNT and CDR2 YENEEA. The CDR3 region has the DNA TGTGCCAGCAGCCACGGTGCAGGAACTAACACTGAAGCTTTCTTT. Translating gives CASSHGAGTNTEAFF.

The V gene is TRBV5-1, the J gene TRBJ2-7; D gene unclear. CDR3 length: 16 residues. Germline V gene data show CDR1 as SGHRS and CDR2 as YFSETQ. Trimming left V 7 bases short and J 2 bases short, with 22 bases between. The CDR3 region is CASREKDTLPPYEQYF. The DNA of the CDR3 is TGCGCCAGCCGTGAGAAAGACACGCTTCCACCCTACGAGCAGTACTTC.